This T cell receptor beta chain was documented in a study of T cells after yellow fever vaccination. General study points: One caveat is that FACS-sorted repertoires could contain abundant clonotypes contaminating from the bulk population. Relatively few clonotypes were ones that appeared in both CD4 and CD8 compartments.

In TCRdb, the 5' RACE reads were re-called with MiXCR into one record per CDR3 protein. Of under 300,000 distinct CDR3 sequences listed, about 7% were seen once; the top ten hold roughly 0.86%. V was pared by 2 bases and J by 5 bases, with 16 bases between. The CDR3 sequence is 15 residues long. CDR1 is DFQATT and CDR2 is SNEGSKA in the germline V gene (reference sequence). This clonotype was recorded at least ten times. Its antigen is not identified. The sequencing here drew on CD4+ T cells sorted from PBMCs, taken 15 days after the yellow fever booster vaccination. The genes are TRBV20-1 and TRBJ2-1; D gene ambiguous. The receptor's source is a man aged 30-40 years who received the YFV17D yellow fever vaccine. CDR3 bases: TGCAGTGCTAGAAGAAGTTTCGGGTTAAACAATGAGCAGTTCTTC. This encodes CSARRSFGLNNEQFF.